Following are 12 T cell receptor beta chains from one sample sequenced in a study of cytomegalovirus exposure and HLA in healthy donors. The PCR made use of 60 Vbeta and 13 Jbeta primers. This table comes from immunoSEQ multiplex PCR, and its TCRdb copy is limited to in-frame clones, with some not included. The sample holds about 200,000 clones, about four fifths seen once. Sequencing was done on a sample of PBMCs. These receptors originate from a girl aged 10-17 years in good health and CMV-seropositive.

The chain carries TRBV7-2 and TRBJ2-7; 10 bases line up with TRBD1. After removal of 1 base from V and 7 bases from J, the junction contained 7 bases not matched to a gene. Per germline, CDR1 SGHTA and CDR2 FQGNSA. This CDR3 region has 15 residues. The DNA for the CDR3 is TGTGCCAGCAGCTTAGTTGGACAGGGGGGGTGGGAGCAGTACTTC. This encodes CASSLVGQGGWEQYF.

The chain couples TRBV7-7 to TRBJ2-2; D is unclear. Trimming pared 2 bases from V and 7 bases from J, leaving 8 bases between. The CDR3 has 13 amino acids. Looked up from germline, CDR1 is SSHAT and CDR2 is FNYEAQ (reference sequence). The CDR3 DNA follows: TGTGCCAGCAGCTTAAGCGTCGTCGGGGAGCTGTTTTTT. It specifies CASSLSVVGELFF.

The J gene is TRBJ1-2, the V gene TRBV2, with TRBD1 identical over 8 bases. Germline CDR1 SNHLY, CDR2 FYNNEI. There are 15 residues in the CDR3. J lost 5 bases, V lost 6 bases, and 11 bases had no gene match. This CDR3 is CASRETGERGYGYTF. DNA of the CDR3: TGTGCCAGCAGAGAGACAGGGGAAAGGGGGTATGGCTACACCTTC.

The V gene is TRBV11-3, the J gene TRBJ1-2, with TRBD1 matching 9 bases. The CDR3 has 13 amino acids. V shed 6 bases, J shed 6 bases, and the junction held 5 bases outside the gene matches. The germline V gene encodes CDR1 SGHNT and CDR2 YENEEA. CDR3: CASRLTGGNGYTF. CDR3 coding DNA: TGTGCCAGCAGACTTACAGGGGGCAATGGCTACACCTTC.

This chain joins TRBV5-1 and TRBJ2-7; 8 bases agree with TRBD1. Germline V CDR1 and CDR2: SGHRS, YFSETQ. CDR3 length: 15 amino acids. Trimming cost V 7 bases and J 4 bases; bases outside gene matches: 13. The DNA for the CDR3 is TGCGCCAGCCAGGAACGGGCAGGGGGCTCGTACGAGCAGTACTTC. Translated: CASQERAGGSYEQYF.

The chain is built from TRBV7-2 and TRBJ2-3, with 11 bases that match TRBD2. Per germline, CDR1 SGHTA and CDR2 FQGNSA. The CDR3 spans 16 residues. V lost 6 bases, J lost 7 bases, and 12 bases stayed unmatched. CDR3 amino acids: CASRIHSGGAKYTQYF. As DNA, the CDR3 is TGTGCCAGCAGGATCCATAGCGGGGGGGCTAAATATACGCAGTATTTT.

The rearrangement links TRBV9 to TRBJ2-2; TRBD2 matches at 12 bases. The germline V gene has CDR1 SGDLS and CDR2 YYNGEE. The trim removed 0 bases at V and 6 bases at J, leaving 3 bases unmatched. There are 16 residues in the CDR3. CDR3 nucleotide sequence: TGTGCCAGCAGCGTAGGACTAGCGGGGGCGGCCGGGGAGCTGTTTTTT. It translates to CASSVGLAGAAGELFF.

V gene TRBV7-2 combines with J gene TRBJ2-7; 7 nucleotides line up with TRBD1. The CDR3 is 14 residues long. V trimming: 6 bases; J trimming: 2 bases; junction bases outside the gene matches: 7. Germline CDR1 and CDR2: SGHTA and FQGNSA. The chain's CDR3 is CASSLQTGTYEQYF. The CDR3 DNA follows: TGTGCCAGCAGTCTTCAGACAGGGACCTACGAGCAGTACTTC.

The chain combines TRBV7-2 with TRBJ1-3; maybe TRBD1 (5 bases). The germline V gene has CDR1 SGHTA and CDR2 FQGNSA. The CDR3 length is 16 residues. Trimming pared 2 bases from V and 0 bases from J, leaving 11 bases between. The CDR3 region is CASSLLGGFSGNTIYF. The DNA of the CDR3 is TGTGCCAGCAGCTTATTGGGGGGGTTCTCTGGAAACACCATATATTTT.

CDR3 sequence (DNA): TGTGCCAGCAGCTTAGCGGGGCAAATTTCTGGAAACACCATATATTTT. This sequence encodes CASSLAGQISGNTIYF. This chain joins TRBV7-2 and TRBJ1-3, with D possibly being TRBD1 (5 bases). Germline V gives CDR1 SGHTA, CDR2 FQGNSA. Trimming cost V 0 bases and J 1 base, with 10 bases left between them. The CDR3 has 16 amino acids.

The chain recombines TRBV7-9 with TRBJ1-6; 9 nucleotides line up with TRBD1. With 1 base clipped from V and 7 bases from J, the junction kept 5 bases outside the gene matches. The CDR3 consists of 16 residues. Per germline, CDR1 SEHNR and CDR2 FQNEAQ (reference sequence). For the CDR3, the DNA is TGTGCCAGCAGCTTAGGGTTGGGGACAGGGAATTCACCCCTCCACTTT. Its translation is CASSLGLGTGNSPLHF.

V usage is TRBV19 and J usage is TRBJ1-5; TRBD1 might be the D (5 bases). Germline CDR1 is LNHDA and CDR2 is SQIVND (reference sequence). Trimming cost V 4 bases and J 4 bases, with 17 bases left between them. There are 16 residues in the CDR3. The CDR3, as DNA: TGTGCCAGTAGTACCTCAGGGTGGGGTCTAAATCAGCCCCAGCATTTT. Its protein is CASSTSGWGLNQPQHF. The entire variable domain, with the rest obtained from reference TRBV19 and TRBJ1-5, is as follows: DGGITQSPKYLFRKEGQNVTLSCEQNLNHDAMYWYRQDPGQGLRLIYYSQIVNDFQKGDIAEGYSVSREKKESFPLTVTSAQKNPTAFYLCASSTSGWGLNQPQHFGDGTRLSIL.